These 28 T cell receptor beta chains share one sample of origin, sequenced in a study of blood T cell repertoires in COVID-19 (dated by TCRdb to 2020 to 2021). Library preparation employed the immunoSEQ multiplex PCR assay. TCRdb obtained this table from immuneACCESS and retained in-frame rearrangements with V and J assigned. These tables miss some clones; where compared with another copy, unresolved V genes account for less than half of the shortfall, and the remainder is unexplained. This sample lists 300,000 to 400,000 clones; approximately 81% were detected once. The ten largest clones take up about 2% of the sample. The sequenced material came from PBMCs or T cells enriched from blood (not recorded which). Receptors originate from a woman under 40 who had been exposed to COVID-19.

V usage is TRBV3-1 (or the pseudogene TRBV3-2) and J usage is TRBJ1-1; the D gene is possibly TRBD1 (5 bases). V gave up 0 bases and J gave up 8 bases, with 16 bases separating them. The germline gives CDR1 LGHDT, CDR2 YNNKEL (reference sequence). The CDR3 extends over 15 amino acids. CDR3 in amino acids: CASSQDSVQAKEAFF. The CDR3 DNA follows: TGTGCCAGCAGCCAAGATTCCGTACAGGCCAAGGAAGCTTTCTTT.

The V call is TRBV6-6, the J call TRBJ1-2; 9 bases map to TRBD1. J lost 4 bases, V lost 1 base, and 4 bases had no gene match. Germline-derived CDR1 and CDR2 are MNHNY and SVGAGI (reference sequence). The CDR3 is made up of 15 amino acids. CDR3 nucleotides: TGTGCCAGCAGTTACTGGGACAGGGCGGGCTATGGCTACACCTTC. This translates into CASSYWDRAGYGYTF.

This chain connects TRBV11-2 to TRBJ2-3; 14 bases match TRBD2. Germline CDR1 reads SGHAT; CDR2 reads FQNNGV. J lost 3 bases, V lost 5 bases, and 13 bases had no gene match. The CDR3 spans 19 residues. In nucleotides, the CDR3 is TGTGCCAGCAGCCCACTCCGACTAGCGGGGGGGACTAGGACAGATACGCAGTATTTT. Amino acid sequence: CASSPLRLAGGTRTDTQYF. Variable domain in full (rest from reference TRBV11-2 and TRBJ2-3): EAGVAQSPRYKIIEKRQSVAFWCNPISGHATLYWYQQILGQGPKLLIQFQNNGVVDDSQLPKDRFSAERLKGVDSTLKIQPAKLEDSAVYLCASSPLRLAGGTRTDTQYFGPGTRLTVL.

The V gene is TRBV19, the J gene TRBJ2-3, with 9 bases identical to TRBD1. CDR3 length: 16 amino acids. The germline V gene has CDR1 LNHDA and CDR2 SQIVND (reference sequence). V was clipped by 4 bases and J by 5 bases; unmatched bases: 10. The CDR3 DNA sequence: TGTGCCAGTAGTACCCCGAACAGGGGGCTTGGAGATACGCAGTATTTT. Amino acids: CASSTPNRGLGDTQYF. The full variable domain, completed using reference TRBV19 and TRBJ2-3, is DGGITQSPKYLFRKEGQNVTLSCEQNLNHDAMYWYRQDPGQGLRLIYYSQIVNDFQKGDIAEGYSVSREKKESFPLTVTSAQKNPTAFYLCASSTPNRGLGDTQYFGPGTRLTVL.

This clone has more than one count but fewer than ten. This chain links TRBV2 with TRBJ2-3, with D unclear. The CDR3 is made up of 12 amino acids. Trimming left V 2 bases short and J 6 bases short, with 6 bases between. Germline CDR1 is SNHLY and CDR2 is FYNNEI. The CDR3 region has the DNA TGTGCCAGCAGTGAACGTCGGGATACGCAGTATTTT. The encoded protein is CASSERRDTQYF.

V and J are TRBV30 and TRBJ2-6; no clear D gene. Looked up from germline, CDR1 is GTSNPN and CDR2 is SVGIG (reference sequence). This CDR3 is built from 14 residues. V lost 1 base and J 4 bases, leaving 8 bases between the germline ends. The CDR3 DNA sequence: TGTGCCTGGAGTGGCGTAATGGGGGCCAACGTCCTGACTTTC. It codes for CAWSGVMGANVLTF.

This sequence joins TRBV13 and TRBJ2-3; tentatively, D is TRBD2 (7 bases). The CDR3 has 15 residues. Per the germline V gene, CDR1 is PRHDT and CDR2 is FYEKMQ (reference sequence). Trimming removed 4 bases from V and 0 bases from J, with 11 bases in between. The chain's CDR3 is CASSSGGRSTDTQYF. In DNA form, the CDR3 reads TGTGCCAGCAGCTCCGGGGGGCGTAGCACAGATACGCAGTATTTT.

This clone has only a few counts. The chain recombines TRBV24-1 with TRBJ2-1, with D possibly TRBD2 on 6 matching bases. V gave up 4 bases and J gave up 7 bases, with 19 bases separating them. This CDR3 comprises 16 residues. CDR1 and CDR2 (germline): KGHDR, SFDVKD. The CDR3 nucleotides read TGTGCCACCAGTGACGCCCAGGCGGTCCGGGGGAATGAGCAGTTCTTC. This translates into CATSDAQAVRGNEQFF.

Here the CDR3 reads CASSVSGTGVEGEQYF. CDR3 nucleotide sequence: TGTGCCAGTAGTGTTTCCGGGACAGGGGTTGAGGGGGAGCAGTACTTC. This chain joins TRBV19 and TRBJ2-7; TRBD1 matches 10 bases. With 5 bases clipped from V and 7 bases from J, the junction kept 14 bases outside the gene matches. Per germline, CDR1 LNHDA and CDR2 SQIVND (reference sequence). The CDR3 has 16 amino acids.

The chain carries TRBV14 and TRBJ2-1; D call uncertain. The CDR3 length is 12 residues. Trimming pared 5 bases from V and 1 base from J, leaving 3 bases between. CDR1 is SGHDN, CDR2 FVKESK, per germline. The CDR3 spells CASSASYNEQFF. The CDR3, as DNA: TGTGCCAGCAGCGCGTCCTACAATGAGCAGTTCTTC.

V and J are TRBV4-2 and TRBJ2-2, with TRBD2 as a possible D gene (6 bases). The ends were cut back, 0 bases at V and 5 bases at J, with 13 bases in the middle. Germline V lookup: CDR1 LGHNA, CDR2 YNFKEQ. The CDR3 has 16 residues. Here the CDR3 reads CASSQDWDLNTGELFF. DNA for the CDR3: TGTGCCAGCAGCCAAGATTGGGACTTGAATACCGGGGAGCTGTTTTTT.

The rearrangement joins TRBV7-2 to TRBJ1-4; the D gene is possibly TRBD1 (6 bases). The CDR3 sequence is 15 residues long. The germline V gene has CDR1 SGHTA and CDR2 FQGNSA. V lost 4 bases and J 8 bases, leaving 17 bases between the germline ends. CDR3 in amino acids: CASSSTGNPHEKLFF. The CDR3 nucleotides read TGTGCCAGCAGCTCCACAGGGAACCCCCACGAAAAACTGTTTTTT. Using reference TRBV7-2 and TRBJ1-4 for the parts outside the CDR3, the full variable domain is GAGVSQSPSNKVTEKGKDVELRCDPISGHTALYWYRQSLGQGLEFLIYFQGNSAPDKSGLPSDRFSAERTGGSVSTLTIQRTQQEDSAVYLCASSSTGNPHEKLFFGSGTQLSVL.

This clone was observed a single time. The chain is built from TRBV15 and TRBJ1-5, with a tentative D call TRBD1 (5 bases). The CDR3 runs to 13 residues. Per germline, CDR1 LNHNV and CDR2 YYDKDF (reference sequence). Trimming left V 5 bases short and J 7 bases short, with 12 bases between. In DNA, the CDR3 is TGTGCCACCAGCGAAACCTCAGGGCAGCCCCAGCATTTT. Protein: CATSETSGQPQHF.

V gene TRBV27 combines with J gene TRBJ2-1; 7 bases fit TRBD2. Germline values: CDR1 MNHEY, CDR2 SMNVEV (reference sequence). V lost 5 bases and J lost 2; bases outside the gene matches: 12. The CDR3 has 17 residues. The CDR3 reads CASSPGLAGVTYNEQFF. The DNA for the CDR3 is TGTGCCAGCAGTCCCGGATTGGCGGGAGTGACCTACAATGAGCAGTTCTTC.

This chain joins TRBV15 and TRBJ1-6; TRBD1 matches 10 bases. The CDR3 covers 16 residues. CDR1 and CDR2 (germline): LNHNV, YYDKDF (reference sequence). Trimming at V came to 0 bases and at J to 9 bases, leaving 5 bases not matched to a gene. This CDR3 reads CATSRDRGQGSSPLHF. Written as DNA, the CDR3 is TGTGCCACCAGCAGAGATAGGGGACAGGGGAGTTCACCCCTCCACTTT.

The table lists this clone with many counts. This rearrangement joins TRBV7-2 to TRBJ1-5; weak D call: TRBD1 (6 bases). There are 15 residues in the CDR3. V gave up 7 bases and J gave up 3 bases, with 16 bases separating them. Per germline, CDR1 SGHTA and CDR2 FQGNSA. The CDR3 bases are TGTGCCAGCACCCCGGAACAGGGAGTCAATCAGCCCCAGCATTTT. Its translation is CASTPEQGVNQPQHF.

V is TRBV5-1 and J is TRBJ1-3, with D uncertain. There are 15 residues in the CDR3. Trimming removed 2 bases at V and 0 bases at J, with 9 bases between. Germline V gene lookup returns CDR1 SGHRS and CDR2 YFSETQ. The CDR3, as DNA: TGCGCCAGCAGCTTAGGCGGCCACTCTGGAAACACCATATATTTT. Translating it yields CASSLGGHSGNTIYF.

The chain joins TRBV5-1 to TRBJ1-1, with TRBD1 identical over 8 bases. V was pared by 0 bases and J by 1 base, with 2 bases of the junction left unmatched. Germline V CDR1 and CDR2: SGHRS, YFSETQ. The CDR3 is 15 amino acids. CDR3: CASSLDGQGNTEAFF. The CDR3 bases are TGCGCCAGCAGCTTGGATGGACAGGGGAACACTGAAGCTTTCTTT.

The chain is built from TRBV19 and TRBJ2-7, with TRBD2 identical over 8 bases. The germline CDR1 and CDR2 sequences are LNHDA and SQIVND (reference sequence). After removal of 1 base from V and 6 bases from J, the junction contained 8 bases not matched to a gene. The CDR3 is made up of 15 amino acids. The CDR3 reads CASSIVAAGAIEQYF. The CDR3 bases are TGTGCCAGTAGTATAGTGGCAGCGGGAGCCATCGAGCAGTACTTC.

The chain's CDR3 is CASSFPTGGHEKLFF. The CDR3 nucleotides are TGTGCCAGCAGCTTTCCGACAGGGGGCCACGAAAAACTGTTTTTT. The chain joins TRBV5-4 to TRBJ1-4; 10 positions match TRBD1. CDR1 is SGHNT, CDR2 YYREEE, per germline (reference sequence). The CDR3 length is 15 residues. Trimming removed 2 bases from V and 8 bases from J; junction bases left unmatched: 6.

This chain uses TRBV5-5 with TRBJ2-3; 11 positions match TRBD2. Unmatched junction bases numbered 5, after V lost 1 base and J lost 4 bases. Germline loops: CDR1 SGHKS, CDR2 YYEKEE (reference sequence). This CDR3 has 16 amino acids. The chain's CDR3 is CASSLPLAGGSDTQYF. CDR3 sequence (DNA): TGTGCCAGCAGCTTGCCTCTAGCGGGGGGCTCAGATACGCAGTATTTT.

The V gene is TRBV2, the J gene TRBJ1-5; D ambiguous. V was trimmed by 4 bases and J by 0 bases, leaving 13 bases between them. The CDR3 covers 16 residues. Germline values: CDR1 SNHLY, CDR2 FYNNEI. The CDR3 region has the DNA TGTGCCAGCAGTGTGGCAGGTCTTGTTAGCAATCAGCCCCAGCATTTT. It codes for CASSVAGLVSNQPQHF.

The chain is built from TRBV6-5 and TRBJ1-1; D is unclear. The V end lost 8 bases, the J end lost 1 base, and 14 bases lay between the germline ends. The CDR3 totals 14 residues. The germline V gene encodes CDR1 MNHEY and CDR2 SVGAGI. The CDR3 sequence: CASCLRLPNTEAFF. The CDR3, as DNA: TGTGCCAGCTGTCTCAGACTCCCGAACACTGAAGCTTTCTTT.

CDR3 residues: CASSEDRQGKRGEQYF. The DNA of the CDR3 is TGTGCCAGCAGTGAAGATCGGCAGGGGAAGCGAGGTGAGCAGTACTTC. The V gene is TRBV2, the J gene TRBJ2-7, with D tentatively TRBD1 (6 bases). The germline V gene encodes CDR1 SNHLY and CDR2 FYNNEI. V was cut by 1 base and J by 7 bases, with 20 bases left in between. CDR3 length: 16 residues. The full variable domain, completed using reference TRBV2 and TRBJ2-7, is EPEVTQTPSHQVTQMGQEVILRCVPISNHLYFYWYRQILGQKVEFLVSFYNNEISEKSEIFDDQFSVERPDGSNFTLKIRSTKLEDSAMYFCASSEDRQGKRGEQYFGPGTRLTVT.

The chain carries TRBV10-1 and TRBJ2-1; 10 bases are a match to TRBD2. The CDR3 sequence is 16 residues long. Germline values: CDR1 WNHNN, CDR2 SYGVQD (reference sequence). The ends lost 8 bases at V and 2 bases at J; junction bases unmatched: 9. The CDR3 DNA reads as TGCGCCAGCTCGGCAGCGGGAGGGCCGACCTACAATGAGCAGTTCTTC. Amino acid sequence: CASSAAGGPTYNEQFF.

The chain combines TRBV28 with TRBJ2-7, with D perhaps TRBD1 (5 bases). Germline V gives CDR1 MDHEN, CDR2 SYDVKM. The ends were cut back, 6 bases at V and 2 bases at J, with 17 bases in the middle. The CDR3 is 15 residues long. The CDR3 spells CASSSTDSQAYEQYF. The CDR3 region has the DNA TGTGCCAGCAGCTCAACCGACAGTCAAGCCTACGAGCAGTACTTC.

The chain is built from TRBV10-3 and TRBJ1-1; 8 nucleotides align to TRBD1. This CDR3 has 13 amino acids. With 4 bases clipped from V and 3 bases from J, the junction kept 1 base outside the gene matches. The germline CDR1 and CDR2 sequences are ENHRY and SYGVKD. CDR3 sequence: CAISGTGYTEAFF. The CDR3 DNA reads TGTGCCATCAGTGGGACAGGGTACACTGAAGCTTTCTTT.

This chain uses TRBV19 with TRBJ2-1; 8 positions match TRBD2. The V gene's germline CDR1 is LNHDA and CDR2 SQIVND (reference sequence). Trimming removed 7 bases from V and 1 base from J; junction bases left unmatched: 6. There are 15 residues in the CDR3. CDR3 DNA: TGTGCCAGTAAGTTTAGCGGGGCTTCCTACAATGAGCAGTTCTTC. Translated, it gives CASKFSGASYNEQFF. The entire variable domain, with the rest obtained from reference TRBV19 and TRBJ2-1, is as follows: DGGITQSPKYLFRKEGQNVTLSCEQNLNHDAMYWYRQDPGQGLRLIYYSQIVNDFQKGDIAEGYSVSREKKESFPLTVTSAQKNPTAFYLCASKFSGASYNEQFFGPGTRLTVL.